Described below is a single T cell receptor (beta chain) sequence and its context. What it recognizes is unknown. The data were obtained in a study of T-cell reconstitution after alpha-beta-depleted transplantation in children. Overall study findings and caveats: Some patients owed their high day-60 TCRbeta diversity to surviving recipient T cells and thymic progenitors. About two months after transplant, alpha-beta T cells reportedly came from several hundred expanded graft clones. A year had passed since transplant, and T-cell counts and diversity by then came mostly from newly produced T cells.

Preparing the TCRbeta library involved the use of unique molecular identifiers. TCRdb independently ran MiXCR on the PCR reads; one entry per CDR3 protein. The sample lists 90,000 to 100,000 distinct CDR3 sequences, about a quarter occurring once. The receptor was derived from a boy aged 2 to 10 with acute lymphoblastic leukemia, due to receive a stem cell transplant. The sample was PBMCs, taken before TCRalphabeta/CD19-depleted stem cell transplant.

This CDR3 is CASSSGTTNYGYTF. For the CDR3, the DNA is TGTGCCAGCAGCTCTGGCACCACCAACTATGGCTACACCTTC. The chain recombines TRBV5-6 with TRBJ1-2; D is unclear. Germline V gene lookup returns CDR1 SGHDT and CDR2 YYEEEE. CDR3 length equals 14 residues. V was trimmed by 3 bases and J by 2 bases, leaving 11 bases between them.